What follows is one TCR beta chain and its context. This entry is derived from a study of blood T cell repertoires in COVID-19. Overall study: The samples span acute and convalescent COVID-19 from the United States, Italy and Spain. T cells, B-cell-depleted T cells, or PBMCs supplied cDNA or gDNA.

Original data processing: Estimation of nucleated cell counts relied on the amplification of reference gene primers. The protocol was immunoSEQ multiplex PCR, while the TCRdb copy is restricted to in-frame clones and leaves out a portion. V and J calls and clone size follow that table, whereas D and trimming were derived from the DNA. The top ten hold 0.8% to 1.3% of the sample, which has approximately 330,000 clones, around 90% seen once. The ends were cut back, 0 bases at V and 2 bases at J, with 11 bases in the middle. The CDR3 consists of 15 residues. Germline loops: CDR1 SGHNT, CDR2 YYREEE (reference sequence).

The sample comprised peripheral blood. The genes are TRBV5-4 and TRBJ1-1; the D is unclear. The source of this sequence is a woman between 35 and 50 years old with COVID-19, enrolled during active disease. The CDR3 spells CASSLASGYNTEAFF. Here the CDR3 DNA reads TGTGCCAGCAGCTTGGCGTCGGGGTATAACACTGAAGCTTTCTTT.